Listed below are T cell receptor beta chains from one sample, sequenced in a study of cytomegalovirus exposure and HLA in healthy donors. Assay: immunoSEQ multiplex PCR; the TCRdb copy retains only in-frame clones and omits some. The sample has fewer than 200,000 clones, 80% to 90% seen once. The sequencing sample was made of PBMCs. These receptors came from a woman under 30 in good health and CMV-seronegative. Each CDR3 is given with its conserved first and last residue. A D gene is named only where the DNA matches it firmly. Where a row states a size, it is once, few, many or the class of an expanded clone; other rows omit it.

D gene,V gene,J gene,clone size,CDR3 protein,CDR3 DNA
TRBD2,TRBV4-1,TRBJ2-7,.,CASSLTGTSGNSYEQYF,TGCGCCAGCAGCCTCACAGGGACTAGCGGAAACTCCTACGAGCAGTACTTC
TRBD1,TRBV5-1,TRBJ2-7,.,CASSLPGQVSYEQYF,TGCGCCAGCAGCCTGCCGGGACAGGTATCCTACGAGCAGTACTTC
.,TRBV9,TRBJ2-2,.,CASSVVGPQSNTGELFF,TGTGCCAGCAGCGTAGTCGGTCCACAGTCGAACACCGGGGAGCTGTTTTTT
.,TRBV6-5,TRBJ1-5,.,CASSYSPGSPPQHF,TGTGCCAGCAGTTACTCCCCGGGTTCCCCGCCCCAGCATTTT
.,TRBV5-1,TRBJ2-7,once,CASSPSSYEQYF,TGCGCCAGCAGCCCGTCCTCCTACGAGCAGTACTTC
TRBD2,TRBV2,TRBJ2-7,once,CASSVQRLAGYEQYF,TGTGCCAGCAGCGTCCAACGACTAGCTGGATACGAGCAGTACTTC
TRBD2,TRBV19,TRBJ2-7,.,CASSPSGLTSGGTYEQYF,TGTGCCAGTAGCCCCTCGGGACTCACTAGCGGGGGAACCTACGAGCAGTACTTC
TRBD2,TRBV5-8,TRBJ2-1,.,CASNPTSGRVSSYNEQFF,TGTGCCAGCAACCCAACTAGCGGGAGGGTGAGCTCCTACAATGAGCAGTTCTTC
.,TRBV5-1,TRBJ2-1,.,CASSLALVKDNEQFF,TGCGCCAGCAGCTTGGCTCTAGTTAAGGACAATGAGCAGTTCTTC
.,TRBV11-2,TRBJ1-5,.,CASSLDLGQHQPQHF,TGTGCCAGCAGCTTAGATCTAGGTCAACATCAGCCCCAGCATTTT
.,TRBV7-9,TRBJ2-7,.,CASSYPRGEQYF,TGTGCCAGCAGCTACCCCCGGGGGGAGCAGTACTTC
.,TRBV5-8,TRBJ1-5,.,CASSFVRGMSNQPQHF,TGTGCCAGCAGCTTTGTCCGGGGAATGAGCAATCAGCCCCAGCATTTT
.,TRBV28,TRBJ2-7,.,CASSSFGGEPYEQYF,TGTGCCAGCAGCTCTTTTGGAGGAGAGCCCTACGAGCAGTACTTC
.,TRBV5-6,TRBJ1-1,.,CASSLDRENTEAFF,TGTGCCAGCAGCTTGGACAGGGAGAACACTGAAGCTTTCTTT
TRBD2,TRBV4-1,TRBJ2-1,.,CASSQDSKGLDEQFF,TGCGCCAGCAGCCAAGATTCCAAGGGACTAGATGAGCAGTTCTTC
TRBD2,TRBV9,TRBJ2-3,few,CASSQIAGGADTQYF,TGTGCCAGCAGTCAAATAGCGGGAGGGGCAGATACGCAGTATTTT
.,TRBV7-2,TRBJ1-6,.,CASSLRQGDSPLHF,TGTGCCAGCAGCTTAAGGCAGGGCGATTCACCCCTCCACTTT
.,TRBV6-4,TRBJ1-6,few,CASSDTGSSPLHF,TGTGCCAGCAGTGACACAGGGTCGTCACCCCTCCACTTT
.,TRBV29-1,TRBJ2-3,.,CSVDRGDTQYF,TGCAGCGTGGATCGGGGTGATACGCAGTATTTT
.,TRBV15,TRBJ2-7,.,CATSSFDTLSYEQYF,TGTGCCACCAGCAGCTTTGACACACTCTCCTACGAGCAGTACTTC
TRBD2,TRBV19,TRBJ2-1,few,CASSRTSGNYNEQFF,TGTGCCAGTAGTAGGACTAGCGGAAACTACAATGAGCAGTTCTTC
.,TRBV4-3,TRBJ2-3,.,CASSQGPEDTQYF,TGCGCCAGCAGCCAAGGTCCCGAGGATACGCAGTATTTT
.,TRBV5-1,TRBJ2-5,few,CASSLSGYQETQYF,TGCGCCAGCAGCTTAAGCGGGTACCAAGAGACCCAGTACTTC
.,TRBV7-8,TRBJ2-2,.,CASSRRGANTGELFF,TGTGCCAGCAGCCGTAGGGGCGCGAACACCGGGGAGCTGTTTTTT
.,TRBV7-2,TRBJ2-3,.,CASSSGLSTDTQYF,TGTGCCAGCAGCTCAGGACTTAGCACAGATACGCAGTATTTT
TRBD1,TRBV7-9,TRBJ1-1,few,CASSRLQGPIRLNTEAFF,TGTGCCAGCAGCCGCTTACAGGGGCCGATCCGTTTGAACACTGAAGCTTTCTTT
.,TRBV10-2,TRBJ1-1,.,CASGGIQGNRGAFF,TGCGCCAGCGGAGGAATACAGGGTAACCGAGGAGCTTTCTTT
.,TRBV9,TRBJ2-1,few,CASSAGSVSSYNEQFF,TGTGCCAGCAGCGCAGGATCTGTTAGCTCCTACAATGAGCAGTTCTTC
.,TRBV19,TRBJ1-5,.,CASTGIGQPQHF,TGTGCCAGTACAGGGATCGGGCAGCCCCAGCATTTT
.,TRBV29-1,TRBJ1-1,few,CSVVGGDSAMNTEAFF,TGCAGCGTTGTTGGAGGAGATTCCGCGATGAACACTGAAGCTTTCTTT
TRBD1,TRBV6-5,TRBJ2-1,.,CASSYSGTGSYNEQFF,TGTGCCAGCAGTTACTCTGGGACAGGTTCCTACAATGAGCAGTTCTTC
TRBD2,TRBV7-8,TRBJ2-3,.,CASSFSTSKGTDTQYF,TGTGCCAGCAGCTTTTCGACTAGCAAGGGGACAGATACGCAGTATTTT
.,TRBV4-1,TRBJ1-1,.,CASSHGMNTEAFF,TGCGCCAGCAGCCACGGGATGAACACTGAAGCTTTCTTT
.,TRBV30,TRBJ2-1,.,CAWSADSAVKPSNEQFF,TGTGCCTGGAGCGCAGACAGTGCGGTGAAACCCTCCAATGAGCAGTTCTTC
TRBD2,TRBV11-2,TRBJ2-3,.,CASSLLAGGTRTSTDTQYF,TGTGCCAGCAGCTTACTAGCGGGAGGTACCCGTACTAGCACAGATACGCAGTATTTT
.,TRBV7-6,TRBJ2-7,.,CASSFGTGYEQYF,TGTGCCAGCAGCTTTGGAACAGGGTACGAGCAGTACTTC
TRBD2,TRBV9,TRBJ2-1,.,CASRQGTSGYNEQFF,TGTGCCAGCAGGCAAGGGACTAGCGGGTACAATGAGCAGTTCTTC
TRBD2,TRBV19,TRBJ2-1,few,CASSGPTGGSSEQFF,TGTGCCAGTAGTGGCCCGACCGGCGGGAGTAGTGAGCAGTTCTTC
TRBD2,TRBV5-4,TRBJ2-1,once,CASSLPGRVRDEQFF,TGTGCCAGCAGCTTACCCGGGAGGGTCAGGGATGAGCAGTTCTTC
TRBD1,TRBV7-2,TRBJ2-1,.,CASSVGQAPHEQFF,TGTGCCAGCAGCGTTGGACAGGCCCCACATGAGCAGTTCTTC
TRBD2,TRBV2,TRBJ2-5,.,CASSRTSGRGETQYF,TGTGCCAGCAGTCGGACTAGCGGGAGGGGGGAGACCCAGTACTTC
.,TRBV5-1,TRBJ1-1,.,CASSLARTANTEAFF,TGCGCCAGCAGCTTGGCCCGAACAGCAAACACTGAAGCTTTCTTT
TRBD2,TRBV2,TRBJ2-7,.,CASRGGLADSYEQYF,TGTGCCAGCAGGGGGGGACTAGCGGACTCCTACGAGCAGTACTTC
.,TRBV5-1,TRBJ2-2,.,CASCLGGALNTGELFF,TGCGCCAGCTGTCTGGGGGGGGCCTTGAACACCGGGGAGCTGTTTTTT
.,TRBV6-5,TRBJ2-7,.,CASRRTATYEQYF,TGTGCCAGCAGGAGGACAGCAACCTACGAGCAGTACTTC
TRBD1,TRBV5-6,TRBJ1-5,once,CASSSRQGFQPQHF,TGTGCCAGCAGCTCAAGACAGGGATTTCAGCCCCAGCATTTT
.,TRBV15,TRBJ1-4,.,CATSLRRGTPVNEKLFF,TGTGCCACCAGCTTACGACGCGGGACTCCTGTTAATGAAAAACTGTTTTTT
TRBD2,TRBV29-1,TRBJ2-2,.,CSTDTSGNPGELFF,TGCAGCACCGACACTAGCGGGAATCCCGGGGAGCTGTTTTTT
TRBD2,TRBV7-9,TRBJ2-7,few,CSSSLAGGSYEQYF,TGTTCCAGCAGCTTAGCGGGGGGCTCCTACGAGCAGTACTTC
TRBD2,TRBV6-1,TRBJ2-1,.,CASSVTRAGGAETRNEQFF,TGTGCCAGCAGTGTCACTAGGGCCGGGGGGGCGGAAACCCGTAATGAGCAGTTCTTC
.,TRBV6-5,TRBJ2-5,.,CASNAWGEETQYF,TGTGCCAGCAACGCCTGGGGGGAAGAGACCCAGTACTTC
.,TRBV30,TRBJ1-1,.,CAWSGEWDTEAFF,TGTGCCTGGAGTGGGGAGTGGGACACTGAAGCTTTCTTT
TRBD2,TRBV28,TRBJ2-7,.,CASSPPRTSGRSGWYEQYF,TGTGCCAGCAGTCCACCGCGAACTAGCGGGAGATCCGGTTGGTACGAGCAGTACTTC
.,TRBV5-6,TRBJ1-2,.,CASSPRDSRIGYTF,TGTGCCAGCAGCCCCCGGGACTCCAGGATAGGCTACACCTTC
.,TRBV6-1,TRBJ2-7,.,CASSVRVGCEQYF,TGTGCCAGCAGTGTGCGGGTGGGCTGCGAGCAGTACTTC
TRBD1,TRBV19,TRBJ1-5,.,CASSIQTGGSGQPQHF,TGTGCCAGTAGTATACAGACAGGGGGGTCGGGTCAGCCCCAGCATTTT
TRBD1,TRBV27,TRBJ1-2,.,CASSLKAGQGALGYTF,TGTGCCAGCAGTTTAAAGGCGGGCCAGGGGGCTCTAGGCTACACCTTC